This T cell receptor (beta chain) emerged from a study of beta chain features in type 1 diabetes. Study-wide findings and caveats: All four CD4+ subsets from Type 1 diabetes patients carried moderately but significantly shorter TCRB CDR3s.

Expressed TCRB transcripts were sequenced because the entire RNA isolate underwent reverse transcription. Measured with immunoSEQ multiplex PCR; TCRdb has only the in-frame clones, and not every one. The table has under 200,000 clones, 7.5% to 9.5% seen once. This CDR3 has 13 amino acids. In germline, CDR1 is MNHEY, CDR2 SVGAGI. V dropped 6 bases and J dropped 6 bases, with 15 bases sitting between them. This clone was found a few times. Its target is unknown. The sample consisted of central memory CD4+ T cells from blood. This receptor was taken from a woman aged 18-29 years with type 1 diabetes. V is TRBV6-5 and J is TRBJ2-7; D perhaps matches TRBD1 (6 bases). This CDR3 is CASSRQESVEQYF. The CDR3 region has the DNA TGTGCCAGCAGCCGACAGGAGAGCGTCGAGCAGTACTTC.